Each of the 20 T cell receptor beta chains below was sequenced from the same sample in a study of cytomegalovirus exposure and HLA in healthy donors. PCR amplification relied on 60 Vbeta primers (plus 13 Jbeta primers). Sequenced by immunoSEQ multiplex PCR; TCRdb stores in-frame clones only, minus some. The sample records about 140,000 clones, approximately 91% being singletons. Sequencing was done on a sample of PBMCs. All receptors derive from a woman aged 40 to 55 in good health and CMV-seronegative.

Only a few counts were recorded for this clone. V and J are TRBV5-1 and TRBJ1-2; 9 nucleotides align to TRBD1. CDR3 length: 18 amino acids. Germline assignment: CDR1 SGHRS and CDR2 YFSETQ. V gave up 2 bases and J gave up 1 base; unmatched junction bases: 12. The CDR3 reads CASSLTIGGTGNNYGYTF. Written as DNA, the CDR3 is TGCGCCAGCAGCTTAACGATTGGGGGGACAGGGAATAACTATGGCTACACCTTC.

This chain connects TRBV11-1 to TRBJ2-7; 13 nucleotides align to TRBD2. CDR3 length: 15 residues. J gave up 7 bases and V 5 bases, and 8 bases lay outside the gene matches. Germline V gene lookup returns CDR1 SGHAT and CDR2 FQDESV (reference sequence). CDR3 sequence (DNA): TGTGCCAGCAGCCATACTAGCGGGAGGGCGGAAGAGCAGTACTTC. Its translation: CASSHTSGRAEEQYF.

The chain combines TRBV7-9 with TRBJ1-4; 8 bases fit TRBD1. CDR1 and CDR2 (germline): SEHNR, FQNEAQ (reference sequence). V lost 5 bases and J lost 8; bases outside the gene matches: 16. The length of the CDR3 is 17 residues. CDR3 loop: CASSLGQGKPSEEKLFF. The CDR3 nucleotides read TGTGCCAGCAGCCTCGGACAGGGAAAACCAAGCGAGGAAAAACTGTTTTTT.

This chain joins TRBV6-4 and TRBJ2-1; TRBD1 matches 9 bases. V lost 5 bases, J lost 4 bases, and 9 bases stayed unmatched. The CDR3 is 16 amino acids. From germline, CDR1 is MRHNA and CDR2 SNTAGT. CDR3 in amino acids: CASSPRQGVGYNEQFF. CDR3 in DNA: TGTGCCAGCAGTCCCCGACAGGGGGTAGGATACAATGAGCAGTTCTTC.

The chain links TRBV7-9 to TRBJ2-2, with 7 bases lining up with TRBD2. CDR1 and CDR2 from the germline V gene are SEHNR and FQNEAQ (reference sequence). The V gene end was trimmed by 7 bases and the J gene end by 2 bases; junction bases not matched to a gene: 13. The CDR3 runs to 17 residues. The CDR3 here is CASTPRQGGLNTGELFF. CDR3 coding DNA: TGTGCCAGCACCCCGCGGCAGGGAGGGCTAAACACCGGGGAGCTGTTTTTT.

The chain combines TRBV4-2 with TRBJ2-2; 9 bases agree with TRBD2. Germline V gene data show CDR1 as LGHNA and CDR2 as YNFKEQ. V shed 1 base, J shed 5 bases, and the junction held 8 bases outside the gene matches. The CDR3 contains 17 residues. CDR3 DNA sequence: TGTGCCAGCAGCCAAGTATTAGCGGGAGCCCGGACCGGGGAGCTGTTTTTT. Amino acids: CASSQVLAGARTGELFF.

The chain links TRBV5-1 to TRBJ1-4, with 9 bases matching TRBD1. This CDR3 is built from 14 residues. The ends lost 4 bases at V and 5 bases at J; junction bases unmatched: 3. The germline CDR1 and CDR2 sequences are SGHRS and YFSETQ. CDR3 amino acids: CASSHGTGNEKLFF. CDR3 sequence (DNA): TGCGCCAGCAGCCACGGGACAGGGAATGAAAAACTGTTTTTT. Looking up the rest from reference TRBV5-1 and TRBJ1-4 gives the full variable domain: KAGVTQTPRYLIKTRGQQVTLSCSPISGHRSVSWYQQTPGQGLQFLFEYFSETQRNKGNFPGRFSGRQFSNSRSEMNVSTLELGDSALYLCASSHGTGNEKLFFGSGTQLSVL.

V and J are TRBV9 and TRBJ1-2, with 8 nucleotides matching TRBD1. The trim removed 2 bases at V and 3 bases at J, leaving 3 bases unmatched. The CDR3 runs 14 residues. Germline CDR1 SGDLS, CDR2 YYNGEE. CDR3: CASSVGQGYYGYTF. The CDR3 coding sequence is TGTGCCAGCAGCGTTGGACAGGGCTACTATGGCTACACCTTC.

The chain combines TRBV9 with TRBJ2-6, with D maybe TRBD1 (5 bases). This CDR3 is 16 amino acids long. Germline CDR1 is SGDLS and CDR2 is YYNGEE. V was clipped by 4 bases and J by 0 bases, with 11 bases between them. In nucleotides, the CDR3 is TGTGCCAGCAGCCCCCGGACAAGCTCTGGGGCCAACGTCCTGACTTTC. Its translation is CASSPRTSSGANVLTF.

V and J are TRBV9 and TRBJ2-1; D unclear. The germline CDR1 and CDR2 sequences are SGDLS and YYNGEE. V dropped 0 bases and J dropped 5 bases, with 6 bases sitting between them. The CDR3 runs 13 residues. CDR3 nucleotide sequence: TGTGCCAGCAGCGTAGATGAGGACAATGAGCAGTTCTTC. It specifies CASSVDEDNEQFF.

V gene TRBV7-9 combines with J gene TRBJ1-2; a possible D gene is TRBD1 (6 bases). Germline V gives CDR1 SEHNR, CDR2 FQNEAQ (reference sequence). V lost 5 bases and J 8 bases, leaving 18 bases between the germline ends. The CDR3 spans 14 residues. CDR3 DNA: TGTGCCAGCAGCCCTGGACTGGGGGCGGGCGGCTACACCTTC. It yields the protein CASSPGLGAGGYTF.

This chain joins TRBV5-1 and TRBJ2-1, with TRBD1 matching 8 bases. Germline V lookup: CDR1 SGHRS, CDR2 YFSETQ. The CDR3 consists of 13 residues. V shed 8 bases, J shed 6 bases, and the junction held 7 bases outside the gene matches. CDR3: CASTLQGGNEQFF. The CDR3 DNA follows: TGCGCCAGTACACTACAGGGGGGCAATGAGCAGTTCTTC.

This clone was observed a handful of times. V usage is TRBV4-1 and J usage is TRBJ1-5; a possible D gene is TRBD1 (5 bases). The germline V gene encodes CDR1 MGHRA and CDR2 YSYEKL. This CDR3 contains 13 residues. Trimming left V 3 bases short and J 7 bases short, with 10 bases between. In DNA form, the CDR3 reads TGCGCCAGCAGCCAGGGACTGGGGCAGCCCCAGCATTTT. It is translated as CASSQGLGQPQHF.

This clone has a single count. This sequence joins TRBV15 and TRBJ2-1, with a tentative D call TRBD1 (5 bases). This CDR3 spans 16 amino acids. Germline V CDR1 and CDR2: LNHNV, YYDKDF (reference sequence). The ends were cut back, 0 bases at V and 6 bases at J, with 15 bases in the middle. The CDR3 bases are TGTGCCACCAGCAGAGACAGGTCCAGGGTAGGCAATGAGCAGTTCTTC. Protein: CATSRDRSRVGNEQFF.

The table lists this clone with a few counts. The DNA for the CDR3 is TGCAGCGTTGTGCGCGGGAGTGATACGCAGTATTTT. Its translation is CSVVRGSDTQYF. The chain employs TRBV29-1 and TRBJ2-3; 7 bases agree with TRBD2. The length of the CDR3 is 12 residues. The V gene's germline CDR1 is SQVTM and CDR2 ANQGSEA. Unmatched junction bases numbered 4, after V lost 4 bases and J lost 6 bases.

J is TRBJ2-6 and V is TRBV5-1, with TRBD1 identical over 10 bases. V shed 0 bases, J shed 1 base, and the junction held 4 bases outside the gene matches. Per the germline V gene, CDR1 is SGHRS and CDR2 is YFSETQ. The CDR3 runs to 18 residues. The CDR3 DNA follows: TGCGCCAGCAGCTTGGTGGGACAGGGGTGGTCTGGGGCCAACGTCCTGACTTTC. Protein product: CASSLVGQGWSGANVLTF.

V is TRBV6-1 and J is TRBJ2-2, with D possibly being TRBD1 (6 bases). This CDR3 has 14 residues. V lost 0 bases and J 8 bases, leaving 10 bases between the germline ends. In germline, CDR1 is MNHNS, CDR2 SASEGT. The CDR3 sequence is CASSEAPQGGELFF. CDR3 DNA: TGTGCCAGCAGTGAAGCTCCACAGGGAGGGGAGCTGTTTTTT.

The CDR3 DNA reads as TGTGCCAGTAGCCTGGGACTACCGAGCTCCTACAATGAGCAGTTCTTC. Amino acids: CASSLGLPSSYNEQFF. J is TRBJ2-1 and V is TRBV19; 7 bases map to TRBD2. The J segment lost 0 bases and the V segment lost 6 bases, leaving 8 bases of the junction unmatched. CDR3 size: 16 residues. Germline V lookup: CDR1 LNHDA, CDR2 SQIVND (reference sequence).

The gene calls are TRBV7-9 and TRBJ1-2; D is undetermined. Germline V gives CDR1 SEHNR, CDR2 FQNEAQ (reference sequence). The CDR3 extends over 15 amino acids. Trimming cost V 5 bases and J 1 base, with 14 bases left between them. CDR3 protein: CASSPGLIYNYGYTF. CDR3 in DNA: TGTGCCAGCAGCCCCGGACTGATTTATAACTATGGCTACACCTTC.

Notes on this clone: Other DNA sequences in this specimen translate into the identical CDR3. This chain connects TRBV27 to TRBJ2-7, with D perhaps matching TRBD1 (6 bases). The V and J ends lost 3 bases and 4 bases respectively, with 10 bases between them. This CDR3 has 13 amino acids. The V gene's germline CDR1 is MNHEY and CDR2 SMNVEV (reference sequence). The chain's CDR3 is CASSLGRGYEQYF. The DNA for the CDR3 is TGTGCCAGCAGTTTGGGCAGGGGTTACGAGCAGTACTTC.